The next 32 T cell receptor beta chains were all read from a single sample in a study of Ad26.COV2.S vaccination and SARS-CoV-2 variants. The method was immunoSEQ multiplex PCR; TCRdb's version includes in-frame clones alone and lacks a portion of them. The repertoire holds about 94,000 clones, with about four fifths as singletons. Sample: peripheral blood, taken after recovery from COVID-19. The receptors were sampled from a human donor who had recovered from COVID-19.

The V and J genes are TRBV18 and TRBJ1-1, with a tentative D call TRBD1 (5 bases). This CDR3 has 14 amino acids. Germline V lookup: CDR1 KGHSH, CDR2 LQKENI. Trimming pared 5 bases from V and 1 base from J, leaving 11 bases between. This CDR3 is CASSSTQGNTEAFF. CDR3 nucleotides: TGTGCCAGCTCATCGACCCAGGGGAACACTGAAGCTTTCTTT.

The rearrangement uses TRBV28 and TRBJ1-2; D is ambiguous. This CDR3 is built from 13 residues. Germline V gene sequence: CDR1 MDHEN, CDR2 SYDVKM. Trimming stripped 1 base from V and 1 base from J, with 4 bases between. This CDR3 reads CASSLLGNYGYTF. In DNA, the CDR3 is TGTGCCAGCAGTTTATTGGGTAACTATGGCTACACCTTC.

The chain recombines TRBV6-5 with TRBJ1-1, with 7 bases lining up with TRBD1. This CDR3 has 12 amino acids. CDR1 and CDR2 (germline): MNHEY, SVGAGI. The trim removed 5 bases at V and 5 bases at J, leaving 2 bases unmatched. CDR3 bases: TGTGCCAGCAGTAGACAGGGAACTGAAGCTTTCTTT. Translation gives CASSRQGTEAFF.

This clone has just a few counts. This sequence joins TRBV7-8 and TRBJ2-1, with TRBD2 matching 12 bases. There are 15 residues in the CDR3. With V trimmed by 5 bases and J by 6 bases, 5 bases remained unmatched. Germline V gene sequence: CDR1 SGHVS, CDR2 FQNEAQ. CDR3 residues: CASSQAGLAGNEQFF. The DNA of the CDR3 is TGTGCCAGCAGCCAAGCGGGACTAGCGGGCAATGAGCAGTTCTTC. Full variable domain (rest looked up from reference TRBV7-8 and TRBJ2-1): GAGVSQSPRYKVAKRGQDVALRCDPISGHVSLFWYQQALGQGPEFLTYFQNEAQLDKSGLPSDRFFAERPEGSVSTLKIQRTQQEDSAVYLCASSQAGLAGNEQFFGPGTRLTVL.

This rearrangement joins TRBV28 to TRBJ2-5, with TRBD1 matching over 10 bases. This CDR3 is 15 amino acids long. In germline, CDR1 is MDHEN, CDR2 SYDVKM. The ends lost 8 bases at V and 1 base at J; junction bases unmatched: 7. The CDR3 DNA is TGTGCCAGCCGGACAGGGGGGGCACGCCAAGAGACCCAGTACTTC. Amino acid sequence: CASRTGGARQETQYF.

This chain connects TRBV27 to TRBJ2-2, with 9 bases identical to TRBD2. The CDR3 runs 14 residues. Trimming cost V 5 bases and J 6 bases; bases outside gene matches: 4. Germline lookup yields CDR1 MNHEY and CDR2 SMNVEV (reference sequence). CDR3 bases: TGTGCCAGCAGTAAAATAGCGGGAGCCGGGGAGCTGTTTTTT. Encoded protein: CASSKIAGAGELFF.

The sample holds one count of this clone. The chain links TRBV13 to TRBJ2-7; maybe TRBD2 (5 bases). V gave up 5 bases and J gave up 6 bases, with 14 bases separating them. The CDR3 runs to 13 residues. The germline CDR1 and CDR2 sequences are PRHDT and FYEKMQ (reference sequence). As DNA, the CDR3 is TGTGCCAGCAGCCCGCTCGAGGGCGGCGAGCAGTACTTC. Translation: CASSPLEGGEQYF. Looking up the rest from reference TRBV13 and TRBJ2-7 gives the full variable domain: AAGVIQSPRHLIKEKRETATLKCYPIPRHDTVYWYQQGPGQDPQFLISFYEKMQSDKGSIPDRFSAQQFSDYHSELNMSSLELGDSALYFCASSPLEGGEQYFGPGTRLTVT.

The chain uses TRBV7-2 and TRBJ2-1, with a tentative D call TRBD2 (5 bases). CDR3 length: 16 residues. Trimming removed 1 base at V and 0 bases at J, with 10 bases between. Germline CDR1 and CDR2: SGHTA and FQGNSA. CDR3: CASSLVSGNSYNEQFF. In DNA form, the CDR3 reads TGTGCCAGCAGCTTAGTTTCGGGGAACTCCTACAATGAGCAGTTCTTC.

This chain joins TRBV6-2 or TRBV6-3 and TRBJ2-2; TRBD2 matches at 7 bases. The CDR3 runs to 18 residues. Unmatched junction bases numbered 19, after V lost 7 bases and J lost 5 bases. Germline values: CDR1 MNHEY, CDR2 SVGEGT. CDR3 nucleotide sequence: TGTGCCAGCACCCCCTACCTTAGGGCGGGAGAAGGTACCGGGGAGCTGTTTTTT. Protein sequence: CASTPYLRAGEGTGELFF.

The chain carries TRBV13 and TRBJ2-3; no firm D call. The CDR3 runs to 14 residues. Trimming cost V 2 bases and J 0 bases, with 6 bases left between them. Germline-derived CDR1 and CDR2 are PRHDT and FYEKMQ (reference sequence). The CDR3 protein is CASSLRSSTDTQYF. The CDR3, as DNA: TGTGCCAGCAGCTTACGTTCTAGCACAGATACGCAGTATTTT.

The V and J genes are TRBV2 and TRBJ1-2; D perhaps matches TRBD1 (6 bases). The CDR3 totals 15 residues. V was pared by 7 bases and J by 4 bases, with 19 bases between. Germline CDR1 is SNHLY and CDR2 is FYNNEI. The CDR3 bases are TGTGCCAGCATCAAGGACAGCCCCCTAATCTATGGCTACACCTTC. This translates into CASIKDSPLIYGYTF.

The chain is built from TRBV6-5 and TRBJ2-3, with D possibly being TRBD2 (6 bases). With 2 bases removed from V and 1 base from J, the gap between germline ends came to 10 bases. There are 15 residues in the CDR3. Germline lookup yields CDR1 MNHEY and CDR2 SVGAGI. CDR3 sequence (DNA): TGTGCCAGCAGTTACGGGAGCGGGCGCACAGATACGCAGTATTTT. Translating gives CASSYGSGRTDTQYF.

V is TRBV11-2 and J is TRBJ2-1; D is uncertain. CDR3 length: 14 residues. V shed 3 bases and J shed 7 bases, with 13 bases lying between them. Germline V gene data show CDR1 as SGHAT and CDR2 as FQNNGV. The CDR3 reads CASSLPDNFNEQFF. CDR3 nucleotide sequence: TGTGCCAGCAGCTTGCCCGACAATTTTAATGAGCAGTTCTTC.

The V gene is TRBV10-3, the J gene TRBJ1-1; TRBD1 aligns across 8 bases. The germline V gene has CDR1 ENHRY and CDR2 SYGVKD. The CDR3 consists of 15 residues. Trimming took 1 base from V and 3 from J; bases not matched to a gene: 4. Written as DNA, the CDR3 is TGTGCCATCAGTGAGTTACAGGGGGAGTACACTGAAGCTTTCTTT. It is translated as CAISELQGEYTEAFF.

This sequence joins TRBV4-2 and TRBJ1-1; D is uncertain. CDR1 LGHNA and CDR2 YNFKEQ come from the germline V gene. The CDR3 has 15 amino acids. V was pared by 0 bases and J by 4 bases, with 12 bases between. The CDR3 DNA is TGTGCCAGCAGCCAAGAGTCCACGGGTCTCACTGAAGCTTTCTTT. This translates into CASSQESTGLTEAFF.

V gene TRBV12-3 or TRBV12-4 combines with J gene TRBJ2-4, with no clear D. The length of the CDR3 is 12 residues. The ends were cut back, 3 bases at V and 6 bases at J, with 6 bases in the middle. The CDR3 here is CASSLDVNIQYF. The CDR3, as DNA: TGTGCCAGCAGTTTGGATGTAAACATTCAGTACTTC.

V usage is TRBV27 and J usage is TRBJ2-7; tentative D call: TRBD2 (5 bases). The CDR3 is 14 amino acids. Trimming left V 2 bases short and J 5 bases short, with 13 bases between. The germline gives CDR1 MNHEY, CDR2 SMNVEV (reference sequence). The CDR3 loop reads CASSLEGLPHEQYF. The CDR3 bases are TGTGCCAGCAGTTTAGAGGGATTGCCCCACGAGCAGTACTTC.

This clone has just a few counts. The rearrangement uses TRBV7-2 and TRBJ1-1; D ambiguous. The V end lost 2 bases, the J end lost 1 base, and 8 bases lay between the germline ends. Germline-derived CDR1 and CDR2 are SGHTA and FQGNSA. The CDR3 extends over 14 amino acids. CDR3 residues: CASSLFFGNTEAFF. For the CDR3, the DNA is TGTGCCAGCAGCTTATTCTTCGGGAACACTGAAGCTTTCTTT. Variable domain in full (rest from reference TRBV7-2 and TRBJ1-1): GAGVSQSPSNKVTEKGKDVELRCDPISGHTALYWYRQSLGQGLEFLIYFQGNSAPDKSGLPSDRFSAERTGGSVSTLTIQRTQQEDSAVYLCASSLFFGNTEAFFGQGTRLTVV.

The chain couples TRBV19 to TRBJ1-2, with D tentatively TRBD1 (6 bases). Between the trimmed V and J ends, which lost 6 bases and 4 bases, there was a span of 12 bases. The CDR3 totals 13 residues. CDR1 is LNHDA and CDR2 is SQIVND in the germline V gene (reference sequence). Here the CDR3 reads CASSGQSSYGYTF. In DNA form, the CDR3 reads TGTGCCAGTAGCGGACAGAGTTCCTATGGCTACACCTTC. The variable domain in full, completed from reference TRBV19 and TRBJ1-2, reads DGGITQSPKYLFRKEGQNVTLSCEQNLNHDAMYWYRQDPGQGLRLIYYSQIVNDFQKGDIAEGYSVSREKKESFPLTVTSAQKNPTAFYLCASSGQSSYGYTFGSGTRLTVV.

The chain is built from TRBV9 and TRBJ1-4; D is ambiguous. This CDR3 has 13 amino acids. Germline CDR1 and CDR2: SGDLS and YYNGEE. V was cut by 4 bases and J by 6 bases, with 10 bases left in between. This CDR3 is CASSFRSDEKLFF. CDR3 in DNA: TGTGCCAGCAGCTTCAGGAGTGATGAAAAACTGTTTTTT. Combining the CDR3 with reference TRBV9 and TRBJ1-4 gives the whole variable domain DSGVTQTPKHLITATGQRVTLRCSPRSGDLSVYWYQQSLDQGLQFLIQYYNGEERAKGNILERFSAQQFPDLHSELNLSSLELGDSALYFCASSFRSDEKLFFGSGTQLSVL.

The CDR3, as DNA: TGTGCCAGCAGCCAAGGACTAGCGGGAGTCCGGGAGCAGTTCTTC. Its translation: CASSQGLAGVREQFF. V is TRBV16 and J is TRBJ2-1, with 13 bases identical to TRBD2. Germline-derived CDR1 and CDR2 are KGHSY and FQNENV. The CDR3 is made up of 15 amino acids. Trimming removed 2 bases from V and 10 bases from J; junction bases left unmatched: 5.

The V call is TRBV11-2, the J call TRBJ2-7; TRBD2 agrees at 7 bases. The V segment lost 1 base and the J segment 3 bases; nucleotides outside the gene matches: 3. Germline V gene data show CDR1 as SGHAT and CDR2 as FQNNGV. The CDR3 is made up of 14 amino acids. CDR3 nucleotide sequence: TGTGCCAGCAGCTTAGCCTGGGGGGGCTACGAGCAGTACTTC. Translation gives CASSLAWGGYEQYF. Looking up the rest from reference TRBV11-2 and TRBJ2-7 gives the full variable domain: EAGVAQSPRYKIIEKRQSVAFWCNPISGHATLYWYQQILGQGPKLLIQFQNNGVVDDSQLPKDRFSAERLKGVDSTLKIQPAKLEDSAVYLCASSLAWGGYEQYFGPGTRLTVT.

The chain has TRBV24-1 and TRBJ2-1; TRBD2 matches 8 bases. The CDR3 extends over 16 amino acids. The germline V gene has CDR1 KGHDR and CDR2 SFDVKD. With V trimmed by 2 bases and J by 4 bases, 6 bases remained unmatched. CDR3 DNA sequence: TGTGCCACCAGTGATTCCGGGACTAGGGTTTACAATGAGCAGTTCTTC. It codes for CATSDSGTRVYNEQFF.

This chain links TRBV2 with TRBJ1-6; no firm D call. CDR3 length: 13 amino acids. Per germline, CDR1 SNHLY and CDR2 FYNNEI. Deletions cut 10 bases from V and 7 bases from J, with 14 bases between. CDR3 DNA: TGTGCCACCTCCGTAGGGAGGAATTCACCCCTCCACTTT. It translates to CATSVGRNSPLHF.

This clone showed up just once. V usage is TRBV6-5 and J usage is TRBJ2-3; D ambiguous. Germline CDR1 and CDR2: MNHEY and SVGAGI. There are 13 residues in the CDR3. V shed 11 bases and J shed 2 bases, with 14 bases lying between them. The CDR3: CAVRTEVTDTQYF. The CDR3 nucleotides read TGTGCCGTGAGGACGGAAGTCACAGATACGCAGTATTTT.

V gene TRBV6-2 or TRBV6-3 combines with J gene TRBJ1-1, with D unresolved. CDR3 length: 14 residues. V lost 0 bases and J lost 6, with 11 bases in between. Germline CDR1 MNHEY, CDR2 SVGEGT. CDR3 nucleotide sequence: TGTGCCAGCAGTTACTCGAAGGTGGTCCCTGAAGCTTTCTTT. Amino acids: CASSYSKVVPEAFF.

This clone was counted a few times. CDR3 DNA sequence: TGTGCCAGCAGCCAATTGACGGGAGCCTACGAGCAGTACTTC. Its translation is CASSQLTGAYEQYF. This sequence joins TRBV3-1 (or the pseudogene TRBV3-2) and TRBJ2-7; possibly TRBD2 for D (6 bases). Trimming took 2 bases from V and 2 from J, leaving 10 bases between them. This CDR3 has 14 amino acids. Looked up from germline, CDR1 is LGHDT and CDR2 is YNNKEL (reference sequence).

The CDR3 nucleotides are TGTGCCAGCAGCCACGAAACCGGGACCTCCTACGAGCAGTACTTC. Amino acids: CASSHETGTSYEQYF. The chain couples TRBV11-3 to TRBJ2-7; D is possibly TRBD1 or TRBD2 (5 bases each). V was clipped by 5 bases and J by 0 bases, with 14 bases between them. CDR1 is SGHNT, CDR2 YENEEA, per germline. The CDR3 extends over 15 amino acids.

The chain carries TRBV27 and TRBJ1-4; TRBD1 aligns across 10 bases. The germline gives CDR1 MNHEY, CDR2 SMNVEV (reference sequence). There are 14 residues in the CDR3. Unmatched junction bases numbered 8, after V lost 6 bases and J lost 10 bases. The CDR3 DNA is TGTGCCAGCAGCCCGGGACAGGGGTTTGGAAAACTGTTTTTT. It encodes CASSPGQGFGKLFF.

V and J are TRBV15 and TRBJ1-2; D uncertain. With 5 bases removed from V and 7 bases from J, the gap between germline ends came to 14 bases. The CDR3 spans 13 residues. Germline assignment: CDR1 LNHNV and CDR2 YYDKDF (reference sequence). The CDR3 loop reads CATSLIKASGYTF. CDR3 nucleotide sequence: TGTGCCACCAGCCTGATTAAAGCGAGTGGCTACACCTTC.

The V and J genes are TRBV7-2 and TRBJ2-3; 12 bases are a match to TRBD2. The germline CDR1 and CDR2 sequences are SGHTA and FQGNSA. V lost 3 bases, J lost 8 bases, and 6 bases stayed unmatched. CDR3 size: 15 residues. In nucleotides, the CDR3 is TGTGCCAGCAGCTTGACTAGCGGGAGTTTTGCTACGCAGTATTTT. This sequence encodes CASSLTSGSFATQYF.

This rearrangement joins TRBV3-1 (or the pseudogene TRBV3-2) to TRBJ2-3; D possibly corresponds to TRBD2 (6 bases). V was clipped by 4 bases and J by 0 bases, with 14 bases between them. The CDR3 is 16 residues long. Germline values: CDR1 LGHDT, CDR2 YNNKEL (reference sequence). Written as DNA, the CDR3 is TGTGCCAGCAGCCCCCTGCGGGGACCTAGCACAGATACGCAGTATTTT. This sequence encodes CASSPLRGPSTDTQYF.